The 25 T cell receptor beta chains given below trace back to one sample, sequenced in a study of blood T cell repertoires in COVID-19. Sequencing used immunoSEQ multiplex PCR; TCRdb keeps in-frame clones, though not all of them. The data show some 290,000 clones, with around 92% seen just once and more than 9% held by the top ten. The sample comprised PBMCs or T cells enriched from blood (not recorded which). Every receptor here comes from a woman in her twenties or thirties who had recovered from COVID-19.

The rearrangement joins TRBV6-4 to TRBJ2-2; TRBD2 matches 14 bases. The CDR3 has 17 amino acids. CDR1 and CDR2 (germline): MRHNA, SNTAGT. V lost 4 bases and J lost 3; bases outside the gene matches: 4. For the CDR3, the DNA is TGTGCCAGCAGTGGCGGGACTAGCGGGAGAGACACCGGGGAGCTGTTTTTT. This sequence encodes CASSGGTSGRDTGELFF.

The DNA of the CDR3 is TGTGCCATAGGGGACTTAAAAAGGACCCAGTACTTC. This gives the protein CAIGDLKRTQYF. The chain has TRBV28 and TRBJ2-5; possibly TRBD2 for D (6 bases). Trimming cost V 10 bases and J 7 bases, with 16 bases left between them. Germline values: CDR1 MDHEN, CDR2 SYDVKM. CDR3 length: 12 amino acids.

The J gene is TRBJ1-4, the V gene TRBV4-1, with TRBD1 matching 9 bases. The germline V gene encodes CDR1 MGHRA and CDR2 YSYEKL. The trim removed 4 bases at V and 6 bases at J, leaving 9 bases unmatched. This CDR3 contains 16 residues. The CDR3 sequence: CASSPGPGQGYEKLFF. The DNA of the CDR3 is TGCGCCAGCAGCCCCGGACCGGGACAGGGTTATGAAAAACTGTTTTTT.

The chain combines TRBV28 with TRBJ2-1, with 8 bases lining up with TRBD2. The V and J ends lost 5 bases and 2 bases, in that order; junction bases with no gene match: 11. The CDR3 totals 17 residues. CDR1 and CDR2 (germline): MDHEN, SYDVKM. CDR3 amino acids: CASSTLREREPYNEQFF. CDR3 DNA sequence: TGTGCCAGCAGTACCCTCCGGGAGCGGGAGCCCTACAATGAGCAGTTCTTC.

The chain combines TRBV25-1 with TRBJ2-6, with 9 bases identical to TRBD1. CDR3 length: 18 amino acids. The germline V gene has CDR1 MGHDK and CDR2 SYGVNS. The V gene end was trimmed by 3 bases and the J gene end by 0 bases; junction bases not matched to a gene: 6. The CDR3 nucleotides are TGTGCCAGCAGTGATGGGACAGGGTGGGTCTCTGGGGCCAACGTCCTGACTTTC. Translation gives CASSDGTGWVSGANVLTF. Full variable domain (rest looked up from reference TRBV25-1 and TRBJ2-6): EADIYQTPRYLVIGTGKKITLECSQTMGHDKMYWYQQDPGMELHLIHYSYGVNSTEKGDLSSESTVSRIRTEHFPLTLESARPSHTSQYLCASSDGTGWVSGANVLTFGAGSRLTVL.

V gene TRBV4-2 combines with J gene TRBJ1-5; 7 bases align to TRBD1. The V gene end was trimmed by 1 base and the J gene end by 3 bases; junction bases not matched to a gene: 9. The CDR3 has 17 residues. The germline gives CDR1 LGHNA, CDR2 YNFKEQ. For the CDR3, the DNA is TGTGCCAGCAGCCAAGCACCGGGACAGCGTTCCAATCAGCCCCAGCATTTT. Residues: CASSQAPGQRSNQPQHF.

The chain couples TRBV11-2 to TRBJ1-1, with 9 bases matching TRBD1. J gave up 3 bases and V 6 bases, and 2 bases lay outside the gene matches. CDR3 length: 13 residues. Germline CDR1 SGHAT, CDR2 FQNNGV. CDR3 sequence: CASSTGGYTEAFF. The DNA of the CDR3 is TGTGCCAGCAGTACAGGGGGCTACACTGAAGCTTTCTTT.

The chain employs TRBV3-1 (or the pseudogene TRBV3-2) and TRBJ1-4; maybe TRBD1 (6 bases). Germline CDR1 and CDR2: LGHDT and YNNKEL (reference sequence). Trimming removed 1 base from V and 6 bases from J, with 6 bases in between. The CDR3 has 13 amino acids. The CDR3 is CASSQAGDEKLFF. The CDR3, as DNA: TGTGCCAGCAGCCAAGCAGGGGATGAAAAACTGTTTTTT.

This clone was picked up a small number of times. V usage is TRBV6-5 and J usage is TRBJ1-2, with TRBD1 as a possible D gene (5 bases). Trimming cost V 3 bases and J 2 bases, with 16 bases left between them. Germline V gives CDR1 MNHEY, CDR2 SVGAGI. This CDR3 contains 16 residues. CDR3 coding DNA: TGTGCCAGCAGTTATAATGTCCCAGGGCCGAACTATGGCTACACCTTC. Its protein product is CASSYNVPGPNYGYTF.

The rearrangement uses TRBV29-1 and TRBJ1-2; D ambiguous. Germline CDR1 is SQVTM and CDR2 is ANQGSEA. The CDR3 runs 11 residues. V lost 8 bases and J lost 8, with 15 bases in between. The CDR3 loop is CSTAGFGGYTF. As DNA, the CDR3 is TGCAGCACCGCGGGTTTCGGCGGCTACACCTTC.

This CDR3 reads CASSYGRGNNQPQHF. The CDR3 nucleotides are TGTGCCAGCAGTTACGGCAGGGGCAACAATCAGCCCCAGCATTTT. The V gene is TRBV6-2 or TRBV6-3, the J gene TRBJ1-5, with D tentatively TRBD1 (6 bases). V lost 2 bases and J 3 bases, leaving 11 bases between the germline ends. CDR3 length: 15 residues. Per the germline V gene, CDR1 is MNHEY and CDR2 is SVGEGT.

Here the CDR3 reads CASSQDGPGLAGGGDTQYF. The CDR3, as DNA: TGTGCCAGCAGCCAAGATGGTCCAGGACTAGCGGGAGGAGGAGATACGCAGTATTTT. The chain combines TRBV4-2 with TRBJ2-3; TRBD2 matches at 14 bases. Trimming at V came to 0 bases and at J to 5 bases, leaving 10 bases not matched to a gene. CDR1 LGHNA and CDR2 YNFKEQ come from the germline V gene. The CDR3 has 19 amino acids.

The chain employs TRBV18 and TRBJ2-7; possible D gene TRBD1, 6 bases. This CDR3 has 13 residues. Germline lookup yields CDR1 KGHSH and CDR2 LQKENI. Trimming cost V 3 bases and J 3 bases, with 9 bases left between them. CDR3 loop: CASSPKGGYEQYF. The CDR3 nucleotides are TGTGCCAGCTCACCTAAAGGGGGCTACGAGCAGTACTTC.

The V gene is TRBV7-2, the J gene TRBJ1-1; no definite D call. The CDR3 sequence is 15 residues long. Per the germline V gene, CDR1 is SGHTA and CDR2 is FQGNSA. The V end lost 1 base, the J end lost 5 bases, and 14 bases lay between the germline ends. The CDR3 loop reads CASSLVGQSGTEAFF. DNA for the CDR3: TGTGCCAGCAGCTTAGTGGGCCAAAGCGGGACTGAAGCTTTCTTT.

The chain employs TRBV7-3 and TRBJ2-7; maybe TRBD1 (5 bases). The V and J ends lost 3 bases and 3 bases respectively, with 9 bases between them. CDR3 length equals 13 residues. From germline, CDR1 is SGHTA and CDR2 FQGTGA. CDR3 residues: CASSFFQGYEQYF. Written as DNA, the CDR3 is TGTGCCAGCAGCTTTTTTCAGGGCTACGAGCAGTACTTC.

The gene calls are TRBV6-5 and TRBJ2-2; 7 nucleotides align to TRBD2. The V and J ends lost 6 bases and 8 bases, in that order; junction bases with no gene match: 9. The CDR3 consists of 14 residues. Germline loops: CDR1 MNHEY, CDR2 SVGAGI. In DNA, the CDR3 is TGTGCCAGCAGATACCGTGCGGGAGTAGGGGAGCTGTTTTTT. Its translation: CASRYRAGVGELFF.

The chain combines TRBV19 with TRBJ1-1; D is perhaps TRBD1 (6 bases). Germline V gives CDR1 LNHDA, CDR2 SQIVND (reference sequence). The CDR3 loop spans 13 amino acids. V was trimmed by 5 bases and J by 8 bases, leaving 15 bases between them. Written as DNA, the CDR3 is TGTGCCAGTAGTGGGTTTGGGGGCCTGGAAGCTTTCTTT. Translation: CASSGFGGLEAFF.

V is TRBV20-1 and J is TRBJ2-1, with a possible D match to TRBD2 (5 bases). V dropped 6 bases and J dropped 11 bases, with 11 bases sitting between them. Germline V gene lookup returns CDR1 DFQATT and CDR2 SNEGSKA (reference sequence). There are 10 residues in the CDR3. CDR3 DNA sequence: TGCAGTGCCCTAGCCCCTAAGCAGTTCTTC. The encoded protein is CSALAPKQFF.

The gene calls are TRBV6-5 and TRBJ2-7; maybe TRBD2 (6 bases). Germline V CDR1 and CDR2: MNHEY, SVGAGI. The CDR3 is 15 amino acids. The V and J ends lost 2 bases and 4 bases respectively, with 15 bases between them. CDR3 residues: CASSYDRDSRYEQYF. The DNA of the CDR3 is TGTGCCAGCAGTTACGACCGGGACTCCCGTTACGAGCAGTACTTC.

The rearrangement joins TRBV6-5 to TRBJ2-3, with no clear D. V was trimmed by 7 bases and J by 6 bases, leaving 11 bases between them. The germline CDR1 and CDR2 sequences are MNHEY and SVGAGI. The CDR3 extends over 12 amino acids. The CDR3 protein is CASIGRSDTQYF. The CDR3 DNA sequence: TGTGCCAGCATTGGCCGTTCCGATACGCAGTATTTT.

The J gene is TRBJ2-7, the V gene TRBV3-1 (or the pseudogene TRBV3-2), with D tentatively TRBD2 (5 bases). CDR3 length: 12 amino acids. The V gene lost 1 base and the J gene lost 9 bases, with 10 bases spanning the gap. Germline CDR1 is LGHDT and CDR2 is YNNKEL (reference sequence). The CDR3 coding sequence is TGTGCCAGCAGCCAAGCCCGCAGCGGGCAGTACTTC. Its translation is CASSQARSGQYF.

The J gene is TRBJ1-1, the V gene TRBV5-1; D gene uncertain. This CDR3 has 13 amino acids. Germline CDR1 SGHRS, CDR2 YFSETQ. The V end was cut by 4 bases, the J end by 2 bases, with 9 bases between. DNA of the CDR3: TGCGCCAGCAGCCAGGACTATAACACTGAAGCTTTCTTT. It codes for CASSQDYNTEAFF.

This sequence joins TRBV6-5 and TRBJ1-2; 7 positions agree with TRBD1. Germline V gene data show CDR1 as MNHEY and CDR2 as SVGAGI. The CDR3 extends over 15 amino acids. J gave up 0 bases and V 5 bases, and 6 bases lay outside the gene matches. The CDR3 bases are TGTGCCAGCAGTCCCTCAGGGGGAGCTAACTATGGCTACACCTTC. Translation gives CASSPSGGANYGYTF.

The chain has TRBV28 and TRBJ1-4; D uncertain. V was pared by 7 bases and J by 6 bases, with 15 bases between. The V gene's germline CDR1 is MDHEN and CDR2 SYDVKM. This CDR3 contains 14 residues. The CDR3 protein is CASTLSGAHEKLFF. The DNA for the CDR3 is TGTGCCAGCACCCTGTCTGGAGCCCATGAAAAACTGTTTTTT.

This clone was counted a single time. V and J are TRBV18 and TRBJ1-1; 7 bases are shared with TRBD1. Trimming at V came to 3 bases and at J to 5 bases, leaving 9 bases not matched to a gene. CDR1 and CDR2 (germline): KGHSH, LQKENI. This CDR3 has 15 residues. CDR3 loop: CASSPTQGIRTEAFF. CDR3 in DNA: TGTGCCAGCTCACCTACACAGGGGATAAGAACTGAAGCTTTCTTT.